This T cell receptor (beta chain) was identified in a study of early T cells in non-severe SARS-CoV-2 infection. Study context: Unpaired chains resulted from sequencing bulk RNA of unsorted whole blood.

Individual cDNA molecules carried attached unique molecular identifiers. Via MiXCR, TCRdb re-called the 5' RACE reads, giving one row per CDR3 protein. The repertoire holds more than 40,000 distinct CDR3 sequences, with under 4.5% as singletons. This clonotype was seen at least ten times. Its antigen remains unidentified. This CDR3 has 17 amino acids. The V gene end was trimmed by 4 bases and the J gene end by 7 bases; junction bases not matched to a gene: 12. CDR1 and CDR2 from the germline V gene are SGHKS and YYEKEE (reference sequence). Study findings and constraints: Matching with VDJdb favored anti-spike CD8 responses (missing private and CD4 specificities).

The clonotype comes from an adult who was a healthcare worker with PCR-confirmed SARS-CoV-2 infection or an uninfected control (not recorded which). The sequenced sample was whole blood. The rearrangement uses TRBV5-5 and TRBJ2-5, with 14 bases matching TRBD2. CDR3 nucleotide sequence: TGTGCCAGCAGCCGGGCCCGGGGACTAGCGGGAGAAGGGACCCAGTACTTC. Its protein is CASSRARGLAGEGTQYF.